This TCR beta chain is drawn from a study of cytomegalovirus exposure and HLA in healthy donors. Only a few counts were recorded for this clone. As yet, its antigen is unknown. The PCR made use of 60 Vbeta and 13 Jbeta primers. The table came from immunoSEQ multiplex PCR; TCRdb's copy has only in-frame clones and leaves some out. The sample comprises over 150,000 clones, roughly 85% of which are singletons, and 1% rests with the top ten. Losses at the gene ends were 1 base for V and 8 bases for J; bases not matched to a gene: 10. Germline values: CDR1 SQVTM, CDR2 ANQGSEA. The length of the CDR3 is 15 residues. Regarding the study as a whole: Per published accounts, TCR beta sequences correctly predicted the HLA-A and HLA-B alleles of most subjects. Among TCR sequences, most were rare, though some public TCRs appeared in many donors.

This rearrangement joins TRBV29-1 to TRBJ2-1; 8 bases fit TRBD2. The clonotype was recovered from a boy aged 2-15 years in good health and CMV-seronegative. Sequencing was done on a sample of PBMCs. This chain's CDR3 is CSVEVRGGEKDEQFF. The CDR3 bases are TGCAGCGTTGAAGTCCGGGGGGGCGAAAAGGATGAGCAGTTCTTC.